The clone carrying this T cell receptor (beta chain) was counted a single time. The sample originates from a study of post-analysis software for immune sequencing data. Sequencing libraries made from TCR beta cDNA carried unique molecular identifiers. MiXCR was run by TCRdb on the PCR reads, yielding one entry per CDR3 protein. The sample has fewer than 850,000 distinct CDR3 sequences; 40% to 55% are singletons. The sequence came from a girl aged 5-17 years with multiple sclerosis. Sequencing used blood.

CDR3 DNA: TGTGCCATCAGTTCGGACAGATACGAGCAGTACTTC. Translating it yields CAISSDRYEQYF. This rearrangement joins TRBV10-3 to TRBJ2-7; a possible D gene is TRBD1 (6 bases). The CDR3 length is 12 residues. The germline CDR1 and CDR2 sequences are ENHRY and SYGVKD. Trimming took off 5 bases at V and 4 bases at J, with 9 bases between the two ends.